Shown below are 10 T cell receptor beta chains from a single sample sequenced in a study of blood T cell repertoires in COVID-19. Generated by immunoSEQ multiplex PCR, the TCRdb table keeps only in-frame clones and is missing some. This table has under 110,000 clones, around 93% appearing once. Sequencing was performed on peripheral blood. The receptors originated from a man aged 45-60 years with acute or convalescent COVID-19.

This rearrangement joins TRBV5-1 to TRBJ1-2; a weak D match, TRBD1 (5 bases). There are 12 residues in the CDR3. V gave up 4 bases and J gave up 11 bases, with 15 bases separating them. Germline V gene data show CDR1 as SGHRS and CDR2 as YFSETQ. The CDR3 coding sequence is TGCGCCAGCAGCACCCAGGGTGGTGGATACACCTTC. It codes for CASSTQGGGYTF.

The J gene is TRBJ2-4, the V gene TRBV5-4; D is perhaps TRBD2 (6 bases). Per germline, CDR1 SGHNT and CDR2 YYREEE (reference sequence). V was clipped by 4 bases and J by 4 bases, with 12 bases between them. The CDR3 runs 14 residues. The CDR3 loop is CASSPGGVKNIQYF. The CDR3 DNA reads TGTGCCAGCAGCCCCGGGGGAGTTAAAAACATTCAGTACTTC.

The J gene is TRBJ2-1, the V gene TRBV14; 12 bases fit TRBD2. CDR1 is SGHDN and CDR2 is FVKESK in the germline V gene. With 5 bases clipped from V and 6 bases from J, the junction kept 8 bases outside the gene matches. This CDR3 region has 16 residues. CDR3 residues: CASSSPTSGGTNEQFF. The DNA of the CDR3 is TGTGCCAGCAGCTCCCCGACTAGCGGGGGAACCAATGAGCAGTTCTTC.

This chain uses TRBV7-8 with TRBJ1-4; D not resolved. The germline V and J ends were trimmed by 5 bases and 5 bases, with 12 bases remaining between them. CDR1 is SGHVS, CDR2 FQNEAQ, per germline. There are 14 residues in the CDR3. CDR3 amino acids: CASSVRGLNEKLFF. CDR3 nucleotides: TGTGCCAGCAGCGTCCGGGGTCTCAATGAAAAACTGTTTTTT.

The rearrangement uses TRBV10-3 and TRBJ2-7; D is unresolved. This CDR3 is built from 14 residues. In germline, CDR1 is ENHRY, CDR2 SYGVKD. V was clipped by 6 bases and J by 1 base, with 13 bases between them. CDR3 sequence: CAISFGGASYEQYF. CDR3 nucleotides: TGTGCCATCAGCTTTGGCGGCGCGTCCTACGAGCAGTACTTC.

This clone is large by share. The V gene is TRBV27, the J gene TRBJ1-1; tentative D call: TRBD1 (6 bases). The germline V gene has CDR1 MNHEY and CDR2 SMNVEV (reference sequence). The CDR3 runs 15 residues. V dropped 6 bases and J dropped 1 base, with 15 bases sitting between them. The CDR3 region has the DNA TGTGCCAGCAGCCCCCCCGGGACATGGAACACTGAAGCTTTCTTT. Amino acids: CASSPPGTWNTEAFF.

The V call is TRBV19, the J call TRBJ1-3; the D is unclear. The CDR3 is made up of 17 amino acids. The germline CDR1 and CDR2 sequences are LNHDA and SQIVND (reference sequence). V lost 3 bases and J lost 0, with 15 bases in between. The CDR3 protein is CASSMVSGTFSGNTIYF. The CDR3 DNA is TGTGCCAGTAGTATGGTTTCAGGAACTTTCTCTGGAAACACCATATATTTT.

V usage is TRBV7-2 and J usage is TRBJ2-1; 8 nucleotides match TRBD2. With 3 bases clipped from V and 7 bases from J, the junction kept 8 bases outside the gene matches. The germline V gene encodes CDR1 SGHTA and CDR2 FQGNSA. This CDR3 is 15 amino acids long. The CDR3 is CASSLSSGVLNEQFF. Written as DNA, the CDR3 is TGTGCCAGCAGCTTGAGTAGCGGGGTTCTAAATGAGCAGTTCTTC.

The chain is built from TRBV5-1 and TRBJ1-2; perhaps TRBD1 as D (6 bases). The CDR3 consists of 14 residues. Germline values: CDR1 SGHRS, CDR2 YFSETQ. Trimming removed 4 bases at V and 4 bases at J, with 14 bases between. The CDR3 DNA reads as TGCGCCAGCAGCACGGACAGAGGAGTCTATGGCTACACCTTC. Amino acids: CASSTDRGVYGYTF.

This clone was seen only once. The chain recombines TRBV5-4 with TRBJ2-2, with 9 bases that match TRBD1. Germline trimming cut 2 bases from V and 3 bases from J; bases unmatched to any gene: 2. This CDR3 comprises 15 residues. From germline, CDR1 is SGHNT and CDR2 YYREEE (reference sequence). CDR3 region: CASSLQGADTGELFF. Here the CDR3 DNA reads TGTGCCAGCAGCTTACAGGGGGCAGACACCGGGGAGCTGTTTTTT.